This T cell receptor beta chain came from a study of beta chain features in type 1 diabetes. Overall study results and limits: For Type 1 diabetes patients, all four CD4+ subsets carried TCRB CDR3s that were moderately but significantly shorter. Sampled from patients, naive, central memory and Treg TCRB repertoires appeared more similar than those sampled from healthy donors.

Since all of the isolated RNA was reverse transcribed, expressed TCRB transcripts were what got sequenced. Sequencing used immunoSEQ multiplex PCR; TCRdb keeps in-frame clones, though not all of them. Of roughly 130,000 clones listed, about 17% were seen once; the top ten hold 2% to 2.5%. CDR1 is KGHSH and CDR2 is LQKENI in the germline V gene. V was clipped by 6 bases and J by 0 bases, with 16 bases between them. The CDR3 is 16 amino acids. This clone was counted between two and nine times. The target antigen is unknown. This clonotype was sampled from a man between 25 and 39 years old with type 1 diabetes. The sample comprised central memory CD4+ T cells from blood. The genes are TRBV18 and TRBJ2-3, with a tentative D call TRBD1 (6 bases). For the CDR3, the DNA is TGTGCCAGCTCGAGCCAGGGGAGAATTAGCACAGATACGCAGTATTTT. This encodes CASSSQGRISTDTQYF.